Listed here are 26 T cell receptor beta chains from one sample, sequenced in a study of shared clonotypes between healthy human individuals. Data came from immunoSEQ multiplex PCR; TCRdb stores just in-frame clones and leaves some out. The sample holds approximately 82,000 clones; roughly two thirds are singletons and the top ten take 51%. Sequenced sample: memory CD8+ T cells sorted from blood. Specified subset: CD45RO+ cells pooled with CCR7-negative TemRA cells. The origin of the receptors is a man aged 25 to 45 in good health.

This chain joins TRBV2 and TRBJ2-3; 14 nucleotides agree with TRBD2. V trimming: 10 bases; J trimming: 5 bases; junction bases outside the gene matches: 8. CDR1 and CDR2 from the germline V gene are SNHLY and FYNNEI. There are 15 residues in the CDR3. CDR3 protein: CATSPGLAGVDTQYF. CDR3 bases: TGTGCCACCTCGCCGGGACTAGCGGGAGTAGATACGCAGTATTTT.

This clone came up a few times. The V gene is TRBV29-1, the J gene TRBJ1-5; unclear D gene. Germline V gives CDR1 SQVTM, CDR2 ANQGSEA. There are 11 residues in the CDR3. V lost 7 bases to trimming and J lost 9 bases, with 13 bases between them. CDR3: CSGCPTRPQHF. In nucleotides, the CDR3 is TGCAGCGGATGCCCAACGAGGCCCCAGCATTTT.

The V gene is TRBV5-6, the J gene TRBJ2-7, with TRBD1 matching 8 bases. Unmatched junction bases numbered 6, after V lost 0 bases and J lost 1 base. CDR3 length: 16 amino acids. Germline CDR1 SGHDT, CDR2 YYEEEE. CDR3 protein: CASSLVGQGASYEQYF. The DNA for the CDR3 is TGTGCCAGCAGCTTGGTGGGGCAGGGGGCATCCTACGAGCAGTACTTC.

The chain employs TRBV7-9 and TRBJ2-1, with TRBD2 as a possible D gene (6 bases). This CDR3 has 14 residues. V lost 2 bases to trimming and J lost 10 bases, with 15 bases between them. The V gene's germline CDR1 is SEHNR and CDR2 FQNEAQ (reference sequence). CDR3 nucleotide sequence: TGTGCCAGCAGCTTAAGGGACCCGGGGGAGGAGCAGTTCTTC. Its protein product is CASSLRDPGEEQFF.

This clone was seen only a few times. CDR3 nucleotide sequence: TGTGCCAGCAGTTATCTCTATCTCGCTTTCTTT. Protein product: CASSYLYLAFF. The chain is built from TRBV6-6 and TRBJ1-1; D uncertain. CDR3 length: 11 amino acids. V was cut by 3 bases and J by 11 bases, with 10 bases left in between. Germline V lookup: CDR1 MNHNY, CDR2 SVGAGI (reference sequence).

This clone was counted a few times. This chain joins TRBV4-3 and TRBJ1-1; 11 nucleotides match TRBD1. CDR1 and CDR2 from the germline V gene are LGHNA and YSLEER. The trim removed 4 bases at V and 5 bases at J, leaving 3 bases unmatched. The CDR3 totals 14 residues. CDR3 in DNA: TGCGCCAGCAGCCCCGGGACAGGGGGGACTGAAGCTTTCTTT. Translation gives CASSPGTGGTEAFF.

This clone has at least ten counts. The chain carries TRBV7-9 and TRBJ1-2, with D tentatively TRBD1 (6 bases). CDR1 is SEHNR and CDR2 is FQNEAQ in the germline V gene (reference sequence). The CDR3 has 13 amino acids. The germline V and J ends were trimmed by 2 bases and 5 bases, with 9 bases remaining between them. CDR3 sequence reads: CASSLQGQYGYTF. The CDR3 nucleotides read TGTGCCAGCAGCTTACAGGGGCAGTATGGCTACACCTTC.

The V and J genes are TRBV7-6 and TRBJ2-1; 9 nucleotides align to TRBD2. V dropped 1 base and J dropped 8; count of bases not matched to a gene: 6. This CDR3 region has 15 residues. Germline assignment: CDR1 SGHVS and CDR2 FNYEAQ. The CDR3 DNA reads as TGTGCCAGCAGCTTAGGAGGTAGCGGGAGCTATGAGCAGTTCTTC. It translates to CASSLGGSGSYEQFF. The full variable domain, its missing parts supplied by reference TRBV7-6 and TRBJ2-1, is GAGVSQSPRYKVTKRGQDVALRCDPISGHVSLYWYRQALGQGPEFLTYFNYEAQQDKSGLPNDRFSAERPEGSISTLTIQRTEQRDSAMYRCASSLGGSGSYEQFFGPGTRLTVL.

There are a few counts of this clone. The sample holds other DNA sequences that translate to the same CDR3. This chain uses TRBV28 with TRBJ2-7, with D uncertain. Germline V CDR1 and CDR2: MDHEN, SYDVKM. CDR3 length equals 12 residues. V was trimmed by 3 bases and J by 4 bases, leaving 7 bases between them. CDR3 nucleotide sequence: TGTGCCAGCAGTTTTGTGGATTACGAGCAGTACTTC. It yields the protein CASSFVDYEQYF.

This clone has more than one count but fewer than ten. This rearrangement joins TRBV6-5 to TRBJ1-2; TRBD1 aligns across 8 bases. CDR1 MNHEY and CDR2 SVGAGI come from the germline V gene. CDR3 length equals 13 residues. Unmatched junction bases numbered 9, after V lost 8 bases and J lost 7 bases. Written as DNA, the CDR3 is TGTGCCAGCTCCATCGTAACAGGGGGTGGCTACACCTTC. Translation: CASSIVTGGGYTF.

The genes are TRBV29-1 and TRBJ2-7; D remains unclear. Germline CDR1 SQVTM, CDR2 ANQGSEA. CDR3 length: 13 residues. V was cut by 3 bases and J by 0 bases, with 9 bases left in between. In nucleotides, the CDR3 is TGCAGCGTTGAGACAATGAGCTCCTACGAGCAGTACTTC. This sequence encodes CSVETMSSYEQYF.

For this clone: Other DNA sequences in this sample translate to the same CDR3. This chain uses TRBV7-9 with TRBJ1-5, with a tentative D call TRBD1 (6 bases). CDR1 SEHNR and CDR2 FQNEAQ come from the germline V gene (reference sequence). Between the trimmed V and J ends, which lost 1 base and 5 bases, there was a span of 9 bases. The CDR3 extends over 14 amino acids. The CDR3 loop is CASSLVAGDQPQHF. CDR3 in DNA: TGTGCCAGCAGCTTAGTAGCAGGGGATCAGCCCCAGCATTTT. Drawing the rest from reference TRBV7-9 and TRBJ1-5, the complete variable domain is DTGVSQNPRHKITKRGQNVTFRCDPISEHNRLYWYRQTLGQGPEFLTYFQNEAQLEKSRLLSDRFSAERPKGSFSTLEIQRTEQGDSAMYLCASSLVAGDQPQHFGDGTRLSIL.

For the CDR3, the DNA is TGCAGCGTTTACTACAGGGGGTCTACAACCTTC. This gives the protein CSVYYRGSTTF. V is TRBV29-1 and J is TRBJ1-2, with TRBD1 matching over 8 bases. V lost 5 bases to trimming and J lost 14 bases; unmatched junction nucleotides: 10. CDR1 is SQVTM and CDR2 is ANQGSEA in the germline V gene. The CDR3 is 11 residues long. Based on the CDR3 plus reference TRBV29-1 and TRBJ1-2, the full variable domain is SAVISQKPSRDICQRGTSLTIQCQVDSQVTMMFWYRQQPGQSLTLIATANQGSEATYESGFVIDKFPISRPNLTFSTLTVSNMSPEDSSIYLCSVYYRGSTTFGSGTRLTVV.

The V and J genes are TRBV15 and TRBJ2-7, with a weak D call TRBD1 (5 bases). This CDR3 region has 14 residues. The V gene's germline CDR1 is LNHNV and CDR2 YYDKDF (reference sequence). Trimming removed 1 base at V and 4 bases at J, with 11 bases between. DNA for the CDR3: TGTGCCACCAGCAGAGCGACAGATAATTACGAGCAGTACTTC. It yields the protein CATSRATDNYEQYF. The full variable domain, rest sourced from reference TRBV15 and TRBJ2-7, is DAMVIQNPRYQVTQFGKPVTLSCSQTLNHNVMYWYQQKSSQAPKLLFHYYDKDFNNEADTPDNFQSRRPNTSFCFLDIRSPGLGDTAMYLCATSRATDNYEQYFGPGTRLTVT.

The CDR3 nucleotides are TGTGCCAGCAGCTACAGGGCCAACGTCCTGACTTTC. The encoded protein is CASSYRANVLTF. V and J are TRBV7-9 and TRBJ2-6; no clear D. In germline, CDR1 is SEHNR, CDR2 FQNEAQ (reference sequence). The CDR3 spans 12 residues. The V gene lost 4 bases and the J gene lost 5 bases, with 3 bases spanning the gap.

The chain couples TRBV25-1 to TRBJ2-5; the match to TRBD1 covers 9 bases. The CDR3 consists of 17 residues. The V gene end was trimmed by 5 bases and the J gene end by 3 bases; junction bases not matched to a gene: 13. CDR1 and CDR2 (germline): MGHDK, SYGVNS. Here the CDR3 DNA reads TGTGCCAGCAGTCTACCGACCCGAAGGGACAGGGAAGAGACCCAGTACTTC. This translates into CASSLPTRRDREETQYF.

The rearrangement joins TRBV5-1 to TRBJ2-7; the D is unclear. This CDR3 comprises 12 residues. Trimming took 4 bases from V and 5 from J, leaving 10 bases between them. Germline V gene data show CDR1 as SGHRS and CDR2 as YFSETQ. For the CDR3, the DNA is TGCGCCAGCAGCCCCGCCGCCAACGAGCAGTACTTC. This sequence encodes CASSPAANEQYF.

A word on this clone: Other DNA sequences in the same sample also yield this CDR3. This chain uses TRBV14 with TRBJ2-1; TRBD2 matches 7 bases. Germline-derived CDR1 and CDR2 are SGHDN and FVKESK. Losses at the gene ends were 1 base for V and 4 bases for J; bases not matched to a gene: 7. CDR3 length: 16 residues. CDR3 loop: CASSQVVSGLYNEQFF. The CDR3 region has the DNA TGTGCCAGCAGCCAAGTGGTTAGCGGGCTATACAATGAGCAGTTCTTC.

This clone has only a few counts. The rearrangement joins TRBV27 to TRBJ1-5; D perhaps matches TRBD1 (6 bases). The ends were cut back, 4 bases at V and 5 bases at J, with 15 bases in the middle. The CDR3 is 15 amino acids. Germline-derived CDR1 and CDR2 are MNHEY and SMNVEV (reference sequence). The CDR3 bases are TGTGCCAGCAGTTCCAGAAGGGGGTGGGATCAGCCCCAGCATTTT. It is translated as CASSSRRGWDQPQHF.

The gene calls are TRBV7-3 and TRBJ2-6, with D possibly TRBD1 on 6 matching bases. V shed 5 bases and J shed 4 bases, with 12 bases lying between them. The CDR3 has 15 residues. Per the germline V gene, CDR1 is SGHTA and CDR2 is FQGTGA. Here the CDR3 DNA reads TGTGCCAGCAGCCCCCCAGGGGTCGGGGCCAACGTCCTGACTTTC. Amino acids: CASSPPGVGANVLTF.

This clone was detected a few times. The chain recombines TRBV28 with TRBJ1-5; 7 bases align to TRBD1. The CDR3 has 15 amino acids. The ends lost 4 bases at V and 1 base at J; junction bases unmatched: 4. Germline CDR1 and CDR2: MDHEN and SYDVKM. For the CDR3, the DNA is TGTGCCAGCAGTTCCGGGACAGCGAGCAATCAGCCCCAGCATTTT. Translation: CASSSGTASNQPQHF.

The chain joins TRBV9 to TRBJ2-1, with 10 positions matching TRBD2. The CDR3 is 14 amino acids. After removal of 7 bases from V and 4 bases from J, the junction contained 5 bases not matched to a gene. Germline V gives CDR1 SGDLS, CDR2 YYNGEE. The CDR3 reads CASERAGGYNEQFF. Here the CDR3 DNA reads TGTGCCAGCGAACGAGCGGGAGGGTACAATGAGCAGTTCTTC.

This clone was counted at least ten times. V and J are TRBV6-5 and TRBJ2-1; 9 bases line up with TRBD2. J gave up 3 bases and V 5 bases, and 5 bases lay outside the gene matches. Germline lookup yields CDR1 MNHEY and CDR2 SVGAGI. The CDR3 has 15 amino acids. The CDR3 loop is CASSPWTSDYNEQFF. The CDR3 coding sequence is TGTGCCAGCAGTCCCTGGACTAGCGACTACAATGAGCAGTTCTTC.

This clone was seen more than once but under ten times. The chain carries TRBV5-6 and TRBJ2-1; TRBD1 is a possible D gene (5 bases). V gave up 0 bases and J gave up 0 bases, with 16 bases separating them. This CDR3 contains 18 residues. Germline assignment: CDR1 SGHDT and CDR2 YYEEEE. The CDR3 spells CASSLAGQGTSSYNEQFF. CDR3 DNA: TGTGCCAGCAGCTTGGCAGGTCAGGGCACCAGCTCCTACAATGAGCAGTTCTTC.

V and J are TRBV27 and TRBJ2-1, with 7 bases lining up with TRBD2. The V and J ends lost 5 bases and 5 bases, in that order; junction bases with no gene match: 9. The CDR3 totals 15 residues. The germline V gene encodes CDR1 MNHEY and CDR2 SMNVEV (reference sequence). In nucleotides, the CDR3 is TGTGCCAGCAGTAGCGGGAATGGCCTCCACAATGAGCAGTTCTTC. It is translated as CASSSGNGLHNEQFF.

The chain combines TRBV21-1 with TRBJ1-1. TRBV21-1 is a recognized pseudogene. The CDR3 has 16 residues. CDR3 protein: CASSPCLATLRTEAFF. CDR3 nucleotide sequence: TGTGCCAGCAGTCCTTGCCTAGCTACACTTCGCACTGAAGCTTTCTTT.